The 24 T cell receptor beta chains below come from one sample, sequenced in a study of a mutant IDH1 vaccine in newly diagnosed glioma. The method was immunoSEQ multiplex PCR; TCRdb's version includes in-frame clones alone and lacks a portion of them. Of 70,000 to 100,000 clones listed, over 75% were seen once; the top ten hold 5.3%. The sample's time point: baseline, week 1 (first vaccination visit). Treatment here: pre-vaccination baseline after standard-of-care therapy. Sample: PBMCs, taken from a glioma patient treated with radiotherapy, temozolomide or both. These receptors were collected from a man aged 40-49 years with glioma. Some clones in this sample may be carry-over from other donors' samples.

The chain links TRBV7-9 to TRBJ1-2, with D perhaps matching TRBD1 (5 bases). Looked up from germline, CDR1 is SEHNR and CDR2 is FQNEAQ (reference sequence). This CDR3 spans 14 amino acids. V shed 5 bases and J shed 6 bases, with 16 bases lying between them. The CDR3 DNA sequence: TGTGCCAGCAGCCCACAGGAATTGCGGAATGGCTACACCTTC. Its protein product is CASSPQELRNGYTF.

This chain uses TRBV5-4 with TRBJ1-1, with TRBD1 identical over 8 bases. CDR3 length: 15 amino acids. V lost 4 bases, J lost 0 bases, and 5 bases stayed unmatched. Germline assignment: CDR1 SGHNT and CDR2 YYREEE (reference sequence). CDR3 loop: CASSPQGAMNTEAFF. The CDR3 DNA follows: TGTGCCAGCAGCCCCCAGGGGGCTATGAACACTGAAGCTTTCTTT.

The rearrangement links TRBV19 to TRBJ1-1, with TRBD1 as a possible D gene (6 bases). Trimming pared 5 bases from V and 0 bases from J, leaving 19 bases between. The CDR3 sequence is 17 residues long. CDR1 is LNHDA, CDR2 SQIVND, per germline (reference sequence). CDR3 in DNA: TGTGCCAGTAGTCCCACGGGCCAGGGGAGCCTGAACACTGAAGCTTTCTTT. It codes for CASSPTGQGSLNTEAFF.

In this sample, this clone turned up a few times. The chain uses TRBV6-6 and TRBJ1-1, with D maybe TRBD1 (6 bases). The CDR3 loop spans 14 amino acids. Trimming removed 2 bases at V and 4 bases at J, with 11 bases between. Germline V gene data show CDR1 as MNHNY and CDR2 as SVGAGI (reference sequence). CDR3 sequence reads: CASSYPGEVTEAFF. DNA for the CDR3: TGTGCCAGCAGTTACCCAGGGGAGGTCACTGAAGCTTTCTTT.

This sequence joins TRBV12-5 and TRBJ1-3; 7 bases align to TRBD1. The germline V gene encodes CDR1 LGHNT and CDR2 FRNRAP. The CDR3 is 16 amino acids. Trimming took 6 bases from V and 0 from J; bases not matched to a gene: 8. In DNA, the CDR3 is TGTGCTAGTGGGGGGAACACAGGGGTCTCTGGAAACACCATATATTTT. It is translated as CASGGNTGVSGNTIYF.

This clone was counted a few times. The V gene is TRBV5-1, the J gene TRBJ2-7; D not resolved. This CDR3 region has 14 residues. CDR1 is SGHRS, CDR2 YFSETQ, per germline. V was clipped by 0 bases and J by 2 bases, with 9 bases between them. The CDR3 region has the DNA TGCGCCAGCAGCTTGGGCGTCCCAGCCTACGAGCAGTACTTC. The encoded protein is CASSLGVPAYEQYF.

This rearrangement joins TRBV19 to TRBJ2-2, with D perhaps matching TRBD1 (5 bases). Germline V gene sequence: CDR1 LNHDA, CDR2 SQIVND (reference sequence). V dropped 7 bases and J dropped 1 base, with 10 bases sitting between them. The CDR3 runs 14 residues. CDR3 sequence (DNA): TGTGCCAGTAAAGGTCAGGGGAACACCGGGGAGCTGTTTTTT. This gives the protein CASKGQGNTGELFF.

The CDR3 DNA reads TGTGCCAGCAGCCAAGTGGGTGACTTGAACCCCTACAATGAGCAGTTCTTC. Its translation is CASSQVGDLNPYNEQFF. The chain joins TRBV14 to TRBJ2-1; no firm D call. Looked up from germline, CDR1 is SGHDN and CDR2 is FVKESK. With 1 base removed from V and 2 bases from J, the gap between germline ends came to 15 bases. The CDR3 is 17 amino acids. Looking up the rest from reference TRBV14 and TRBJ2-1 gives the full variable domain: EAGVTQFPSHSVIEKGQTVTLRCDPISGHDNLYWYRRVMGKEIKFLLHFVKESKQDESGMPNNRFLAERTGGTYSTLKVQPAELEDSGVYFCASSQVGDLNPYNEQFFGPGTRLTVL.

The rearrangement links TRBV30 to TRBJ2-7; TRBD1 matches 7 bases. V shed 1 base and J 0 bases; nucleotides not matched to a gene: 12. CDR3 length: 17 residues. Germline-derived CDR1 and CDR2 are GTSNPN and SVGIG (reference sequence). The CDR3 is CAWSAKDGQDLSYEQYF. CDR3 DNA: TGTGCCTGGAGTGCCAAAGACGGACAGGACCTCTCCTACGAGCAGTACTTC.

CDR3 loop: CASSPRENTEAFF. CDR3 sequence (DNA): TGTGCCAGCAGCCCCAGGGAGAACACTGAAGCTTTCTTT. The gene calls are TRBV2 and TRBJ1-1; possibly TRBD1 for D (5 bases). The CDR3 has 13 residues. CDR1 is SNHLY and CDR2 is FYNNEI in the germline V gene. The ends were cut back, 6 bases at V and 1 base at J, with 9 bases in the middle.

J is TRBJ2-3 and V is TRBV12-5; D perhaps matches TRBD2 (6 bases). Trimming left V 6 bases short and J 5 bases short, with 24 bases between. CDR1 and CDR2 (germline): LGHNT, FRNRAP. This CDR3 has 17 residues. In DNA form, the CDR3 reads TGTGCTAGTGGACCGGGGACGGGCAAAGTCGGGGGAGATACGCAGTATTTT. Translating it yields CASGPGTGKVGGDTQYF.

J is TRBJ2-7 and V is TRBV5-1, with a weak D call TRBD2 (5 bases). The CDR3 extends over 14 amino acids. Germline V CDR1 and CDR2: SGHRS, YFSETQ. V gave up 4 bases and J gave up 2 bases, with 13 bases separating them. The CDR3 spells CASSVLVGAYEQYF. In DNA form, the CDR3 reads TGCGCCAGCAGCGTACTAGTTGGGGCCTACGAGCAGTACTTC.

The chain couples TRBV25-1 to TRBJ1-4; no clear D. Trimming pared 5 bases from V and 1 base from J, leaving 11 bases between. Germline CDR1 MGHDK, CDR2 SYGVNS. The CDR3 runs to 15 residues. The CDR3 nucleotides read TGTGCCAGCAGTCCCATGGCGGGAACTAATGAAAAACTGTTTTTT. This sequence encodes CASSPMAGTNEKLFF.

CDR3 amino acids: CSARTDSYEQYF. In DNA form, the CDR3 reads TGCAGCGCTCGGACGGACTCCTACGAGCAGTACTTC. The chain uses TRBV29-1 and TRBJ2-7, with D unclear. This CDR3 is 12 amino acids long. Germline V gene lookup returns CDR1 SQVTM and CDR2 ANQGSEA. Trimming stripped 7 bases from V and 0 bases from J, with 10 bases between.

Only a few counts were recorded for this clone. The chain couples TRBV6-5 to TRBJ1-2; 7 bases line up with TRBD1. The CDR3 totals 15 residues. The germline V gene has CDR1 MNHEY and CDR2 SVGAGI. The V gene end was trimmed by 5 bases and the J gene end by 4 bases; junction bases not matched to a gene: 10. In nucleotides, the CDR3 is TGTGCCAGCAGTCGGGGGACAGCCGGGACCTATGGCTACACCTTC. This encodes CASSRGTAGTYGYTF.

V gene TRBV6-5 combines with J gene TRBJ1-2, with TRBD1 as a possible D gene (6 bases). With 6 bases removed from V and 1 base from J, the gap between germline ends came to 12 bases. CDR1 and CDR2 (germline): MNHEY, SVGAGI. The CDR3 runs to 14 residues. The DNA of the CDR3 is TGTGCCAGCAGACAGACAGGAAATAACTATGGCTACACCTTC. This gives the protein CASRQTGNNYGYTF.

This clone came up once. The chain links TRBV2 to TRBJ2-2, with D tentatively TRBD1 (5 bases). The CDR3 is made up of 14 amino acids. Trimming cost V 9 bases and J 4 bases, with 15 bases left between them. Germline V CDR1 and CDR2: SNHLY, FYNNEI. Here the CDR3 reads CASGASSGTGELFF. CDR3 sequence (DNA): TGTGCCAGTGGGGCTTCCTCAGGCACCGGGGAGCTGTTTTTT.

This chain links TRBV9 with TRBJ2-1; TRBD2 matches at 11 bases. The CDR3 totals 15 residues. With V trimmed by 4 bases and J by 4 bases, 4 bases remained unmatched. Germline-derived CDR1 and CDR2 are SGDLS and YYNGEE. The CDR3 loop is CASSSSGGLYNEQFF. The CDR3 nucleotides are TGTGCCAGCAGCTCTAGCGGGGGGTTGTACAATGAGCAGTTCTTC.

The CDR3 nucleotides read TGTGCCAGCAGCTTGGGCCCCAGAGAGGGCACTGAAGCTTTCTTT. This encodes CASSLGPREGTEAFF. The chain couples TRBV5-4 to TRBJ1-1; D ambiguous. Germline V CDR1 and CDR2: SGHNT, YYREEE (reference sequence). The CDR3 extends over 15 amino acids. V was shortened by 0 bases and J by 4 bases, with 13 bases between the two germline ends.

The V and J genes are TRBV5-1 and TRBJ1-1; 7 bases fit TRBD1. V trimming: 3 bases; J trimming: 7 bases; junction bases outside the gene matches: 6. CDR3 size: 13 residues. The germline gives CDR1 SGHRS, CDR2 YFSETQ. CDR3 protein: CASSSDRAGEAFF. In DNA, the CDR3 is TGCGCCAGCAGCTCTGACAGGGCTGGTGAAGCTTTCTTT.

The J gene is TRBJ1-2, the V gene TRBV27; the D is unclear. Germline values: CDR1 MNHEY, CDR2 SMNVEV (reference sequence). This CDR3 region has 16 residues. V shed 3 bases and J shed 6 bases, with 20 bases lying between them. CDR3 loop: CASSLLGVRDSNGYTF. Written as DNA, the CDR3 is TGTGCCAGCAGTTTGCTCGGTGTCCGAGATTCCAATGGCTACACCTTC.

V and J are TRBV29-1 and TRBJ1-2; 8 bases map to TRBD1. Trimming removed 6 bases from V and 7 bases from J; junction bases left unmatched: 10. CDR3 length: 13 amino acids. The germline CDR1 and CDR2 sequences are SQVTM and ANQGSEA. CDR3 bases: TGCAGCGTCCAACGACAGGGGTTGGCTGGCTACACCTTC. Translating gives CSVQRQGLAGYTF.

The chain links TRBV7-8 to TRBJ2-1, with TRBD2 matching over 11 bases. The CDR3 is 15 residues long. Germline V gene lookup returns CDR1 SGHVS and CDR2 FQNEAQ. Losses at the gene ends were 3 bases for V and 10 bases for J; bases not matched to a gene: 8. CDR3 bases: TGTGCCAGCAGCTTCCTTAGCGGGGGGGCGGACGAGCAGTTCTTC. This gives the protein CASSFLSGGADEQFF.

A single count supports this clone. V and J are TRBV2 and TRBJ1-5; D not certain. V lost 0 bases, J lost 9 bases, and 6 bases lay in between. Per the germline V gene, CDR1 is SNHLY and CDR2 is FYNNEI. The CDR3 totals 12 residues. The CDR3 loop reads CASSEATGPQHF. The CDR3 DNA sequence: TGTGCCAGCAGTGAAGCCACGGGGCCCCAGCATTTT. The full variable domain, rest sourced from reference TRBV2 and TRBJ1-5, is EPEVTQTPSHQVTQMGQEVILRCVPISNHLYFYWYRQILGQKVEFLVSFYNNEISEKSEIFDDQFSVERPDGSNFTLKIRSTKLEDSAMYFCASSEATGPQHFGDGTRLSIL.